A selection of T cell receptor beta chains follows, all from one sample in a study of cytomegalovirus exposure and HLA in healthy donors. Assay used: immunoSEQ multiplex PCR; TCRdb lists only in-frame clones, some missing. The sample holds 100,000 or so clones; about 78% are singletons and the top ten take around 1.3%. Input material: PBMCs. Every receptor here comes from a man aged 30 to 45 in good health and CMV-seronegative. CDR3s include the opening cysteine and the closing phenylalanine or tryptophan. Each record gives: CDR3 protein, CDR3 DNA, clone size, D gene, V gene, J gene. A D gene is named only where the DNA matches it firmly. Part of the rows lack a size; the others show once, few, many or a class for expanded clones.

CDR3aa: CASSTWTTASTDTQYF
CDR3nt: TGTGCCAGCAGCACTTGGACTACTGCTAGCACAGATACGCAGTATTTT
abundance: few
d_gene: NA
v_gene: TRBV7-2
j_gene: TRBJ2-3

CDR3aa: CASSLSPRDTQYF
CDR3nt: TGTGCCAGCAGTTTGAGCCCTCGAGATACGCAGTATTTT
abundance: NA
d_gene: NA
v_gene: TRBV27
j_gene: TRBJ2-3

CDR3aa: CASSQLAGPYNEQFF
CDR3nt: TGCGCCAGCAGCCAACTAGCGGGGCCTTACAATGAGCAGTTCTTC
abundance: few
d_gene: TRBD2
v_gene: TRBV5-1
j_gene: TRBJ2-1

CDR3aa: CASSVAGNSNQPQHF
CDR3nt: TGTGCCAGCAGCGTAGCCGGGAATAGCAATCAGCCCCAGCATTTT
abundance: NA
d_gene: NA
v_gene: TRBV9
j_gene: TRBJ1-5

CDR3aa: CASSFSNYEQYF
CDR3nt: TGTGCCAGCAGCTTTAGTAACTACGAGCAGTACTTC
abundance: NA
d_gene: NA
v_gene: TRBV5-6
j_gene: TRBJ2-7

CDR3aa: CASSPRQSYEQYF
CDR3nt: TGTGCCAGCTCACCGCGACAGTCCTACGAGCAGTACTTC
abundance: NA
d_gene: NA
v_gene: TRBV18
j_gene: TRBJ2-7

CDR3aa: CASSLSRGTSGTGNEQFF
CDR3nt: TGTGCCAGCAGTTTATCTCGTGGTACTAGCGGGACGGGAAATGAGCAGTTCTTC
abundance: NA
d_gene: TRBD2
v_gene: TRBV27
j_gene: TRBJ2-1

CDR3aa: CASSEGAHYGYTF
CDR3nt: TGTGCCAGCAGTGAGGGGGCCCACTATGGCTACACCTTC
abundance: NA
d_gene: TRBD1
v_gene: TRBV6-5
j_gene: TRBJ1-2

CDR3aa: CASSLAGGTNYGYTF
CDR3nt: TGTGCCAGCAGCTTGGCGGGCGGTACTAACTATGGCTACACCTTC
abundance: NA
d_gene: NA
v_gene: TRBV7-2
j_gene: TRBJ1-2

CDR3aa: CASSTTGGALYGYTF
CDR3nt: TGTGCCAGTAGTACTACCGGGGGAGCCCTCTATGGCTACACCTTC
abundance: NA
d_gene: NA
v_gene: TRBV19
j_gene: TRBJ1-2

CDR3aa: CASSRTEELHEQYF
CDR3nt: TGTGCCAGCAGCCGGACGGAGGAGTTACACGAGCAGTACTTC
abundance: NA
d_gene: NA
v_gene: TRBV5-4
j_gene: TRBJ2-7

CDR3aa: CASSPLIKNTEAFF
CDR3nt: TGTGCCAGCAGCCCCCTTATAAAGAACACTGAAGCTTTCTTT
abundance: NA
d_gene: NA
v_gene: TRBV9
j_gene: TRBJ1-1

CDR3aa: CSSSLALGFQEKLFF
CDR3nt: TGTTCCAGCAGCTTAGCTTTGGGCTTTCAGGAAAAACTGTTTTTT
abundance: NA
d_gene: NA
v_gene: TRBV7-9
j_gene: TRBJ1-4

CDR3aa: CASTPAGGGEQYF
CDR3nt: TGTGCTAGCACACCCGCCGGGGGTGGCGAGCAGTACTTC
abundance: NA
d_gene: NA
v_gene: TRBV7-7
j_gene: TRBJ2-7

CDR3aa: CASSQNRDRGGYTF
CDR3nt: TGCGCCAGCAGCCAAAACCGGGACAGGGGAGGCTACACCTTC
abundance: NA
d_gene: TRBD1
v_gene: TRBV4-3
j_gene: TRBJ1-2

CDR3aa: CASQWRQGPYEQYF
CDR3nt: TGTGCCAGTCAATGGAGACAGGGGCCCTACGAGCAGTACTTC
abundance: NA
d_gene: TRBD1
v_gene: TRBV5-8
j_gene: TRBJ2-7

CDR3aa: CASSLDTVSGRRSGELFF
CDR3nt: TGTGCCAGCAGCTTAGATACAGTCAGCGGGAGACGGTCCGGGGAGCTGTTTTTT
abundance: NA
d_gene: TRBD2
v_gene: TRBV11-3
j_gene: TRBJ2-2

CDR3aa: CASSVDAGLDTEAFF
CDR3nt: TGTGCCAGCAGCGTAGACGCGGGCCTGGACACTGAAGCTTTCTTT
abundance: NA
d_gene: NA
v_gene: TRBV9
j_gene: TRBJ1-1

CDR3aa: CASSSPTSGPSTDTQYF
CDR3nt: TGTGCCAGCAGTTCCCCGACTAGCGGTCCTAGCACAGATACGCAGTATTTT
abundance: NA
d_gene: TRBD2
v_gene: TRBV27
j_gene: TRBJ2-3

CDR3aa: CASQTNTGQIDSSYEQYF
CDR3nt: TGTGCCAGCCAAACGAATACGGGACAGATTGACAGCTCCTACGAGCAGTACTTC
abundance: once
d_gene: TRBD1
v_gene: TRBV27
j_gene: TRBJ2-7

CDR3aa: CASSILGYEQFF
CDR3nt: TGTGCCAGTAGTATACTAGGATATGAGCAGTTCTTC
abundance: NA
d_gene: NA
v_gene: TRBV19
j_gene: TRBJ2-1

CDR3aa: CASSVVAGGGETQYF
CDR3nt: TGTGCCAGCAGCGTAGTCGCCGGGGGGGGAGAGACCCAGTACTTC
abundance: NA
d_gene: TRBD2
v_gene: TRBV9
j_gene: TRBJ2-5

CDR3aa: CASSIGRGSSYEQYF
CDR3nt: TGTGCCAGTAGTATAGGACGCGGGAGCTCCTACGAGCAGTACTTC
abundance: NA
d_gene: TRBD2
v_gene: TRBV19
j_gene: TRBJ2-7

CDR3aa: CASSLVRTVDGYTF
CDR3nt: TGTGCCAGCAGCTTGGTCAGGACTGTGGATGGCTACACCTTC
abundance: NA
d_gene: NA
v_gene: TRBV5-5
j_gene: TRBJ1-2

CDR3aa: CAWSPSGSLADTQYF
CDR3nt: TGTGCCTGGAGTCCTAGCGGGAGTCTGGCAGATACGCAGTATTTT
abundance: NA
d_gene: TRBD2
v_gene: TRBV30
j_gene: TRBJ2-3

CDR3aa: CASSTAIHGYTF
CDR3nt: TGTGCCAGTAGTACAGCGATCCATGGCTACACCTTC
abundance: NA
d_gene: NA
v_gene: TRBV19
j_gene: TRBJ1-2

CDR3aa: CAISDQNSNQPQHF
CDR3nt: TGTGCCATCAGTGACCAAAATAGCAATCAGCCCCAGCATTTT
abundance: NA
d_gene: NA
v_gene: TRBV10-3
j_gene: TRBJ1-5

CDR3aa: CASSETSGRFHEQFF
CDR3nt: TGCGCCAGCAGCGAGACTAGCGGGAGGTTTCATGAGCAGTTCTTC
abundance: NA
d_gene: TRBD2
v_gene: TRBV10-1
j_gene: TRBJ2-1

CDR3aa: CASSRGSDEQFF
CDR3nt: TGTGCCAGCAGTCGAGGGTCGGATGAGCAGTTCTTC
abundance: NA
d_gene: NA
v_gene: TRBV11-3
j_gene: TRBJ2-1

CDR3aa: CASSEKGAEGTEAFF
CDR3nt: TGTGCCAGCAGTGAAAAGGGGGCGGAGGGCACTGAAGCTTTCTTT
abundance: NA
d_gene: TRBD1
v_gene: TRBV6-1
j_gene: TRBJ1-1

CDR3aa: CASSYRGWNTGELFF
CDR3nt: TGTGCCTCAAGTTACAGGGGATGGAACACCGGGGAGCTGTTTTTT
abundance: NA
d_gene: TRBD1
v_gene: TRBV30
j_gene: TRBJ2-2

CDR3aa: CASSIASGQDYGYTF
CDR3nt: TGTGCCAGTAGTATAGCGTCGGGACAGGACTATGGCTACACCTTC
abundance: NA
d_gene: TRBD1
v_gene: TRBV19
j_gene: TRBJ1-2

CDR3aa: CASSDGGATETQYF
CDR3nt: TGTGCCAGCAGTGACGGAGGGGCGACAGAGACCCAGTACTTC
abundance: NA
d_gene: NA
v_gene: TRBV6-1
j_gene: TRBJ2-5

CDR3aa: CASSPAGGTEAFF
CDR3nt: TGCGCCAGCAGCCCCGCCGGGGGGACTGAAGCTTTCTTT
abundance: NA
d_gene: NA
v_gene: TRBV5-1
j_gene: TRBJ1-1